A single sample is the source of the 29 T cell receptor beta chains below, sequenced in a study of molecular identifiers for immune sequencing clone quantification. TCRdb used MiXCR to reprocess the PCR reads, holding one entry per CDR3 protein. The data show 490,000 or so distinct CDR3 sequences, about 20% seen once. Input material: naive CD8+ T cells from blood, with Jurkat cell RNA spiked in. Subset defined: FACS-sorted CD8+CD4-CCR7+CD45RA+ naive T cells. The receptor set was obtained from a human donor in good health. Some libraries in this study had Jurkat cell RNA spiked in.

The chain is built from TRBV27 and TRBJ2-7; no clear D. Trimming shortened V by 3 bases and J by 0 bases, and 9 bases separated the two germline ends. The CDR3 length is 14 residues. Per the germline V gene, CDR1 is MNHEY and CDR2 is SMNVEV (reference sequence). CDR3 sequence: CASSLSLTSYEQYF. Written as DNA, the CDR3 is TGTGCCAGCAGTTTGTCCCTTACCTCCTACGAGCAGTACTTC.

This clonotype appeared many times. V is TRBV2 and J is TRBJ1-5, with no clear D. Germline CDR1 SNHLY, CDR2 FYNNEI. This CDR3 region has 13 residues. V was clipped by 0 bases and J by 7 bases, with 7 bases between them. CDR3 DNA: TGTGCCAGCAGTGAAGCGGAAACGCAGCCCCAGCATTTT. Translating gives CASSEAETQPQHF.

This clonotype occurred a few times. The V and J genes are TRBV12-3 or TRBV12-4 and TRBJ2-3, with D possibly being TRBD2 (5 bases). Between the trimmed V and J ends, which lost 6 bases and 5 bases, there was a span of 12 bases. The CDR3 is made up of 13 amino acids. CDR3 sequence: CASRILGGDTQYF. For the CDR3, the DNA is TGTGCCAGCAGGATACTAGGCGGAGATACGCAGTATTTT.

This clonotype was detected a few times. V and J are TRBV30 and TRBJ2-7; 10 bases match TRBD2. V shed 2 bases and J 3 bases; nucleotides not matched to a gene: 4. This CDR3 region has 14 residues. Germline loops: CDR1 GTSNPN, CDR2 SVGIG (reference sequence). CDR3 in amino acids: CAWSRLAGVYEQYF. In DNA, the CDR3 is TGTGCCTGGAGTAGGCTAGCGGGAGTCTACGAGCAGTACTTC.

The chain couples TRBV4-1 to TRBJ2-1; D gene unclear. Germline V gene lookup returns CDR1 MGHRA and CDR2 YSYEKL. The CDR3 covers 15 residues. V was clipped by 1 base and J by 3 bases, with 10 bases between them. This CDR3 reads CASSQGGSNYNEQFF. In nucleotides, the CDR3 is TGCGCCAGCAGCCAAGGGGGTTCCAACTACAATGAGCAGTTCTTC.

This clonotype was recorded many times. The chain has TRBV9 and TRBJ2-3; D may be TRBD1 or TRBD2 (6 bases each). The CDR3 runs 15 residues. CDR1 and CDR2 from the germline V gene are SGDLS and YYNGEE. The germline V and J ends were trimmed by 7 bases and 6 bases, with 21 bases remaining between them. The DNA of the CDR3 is TGTGCCAGCGCCGAGGAGGGGGTACTCATGGATACGCAGTATTTT. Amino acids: CASAEEGVLMDTQYF. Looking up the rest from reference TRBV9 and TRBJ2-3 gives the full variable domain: DSGVTQTPKHLITATGQRVTLRCSPRSGDLSVYWYQQSLDQGLQFLIQYYNGEERAKGNILERFSAQQFPDLHSELNLSSLELGDSALYFCASAEEGVLMDTQYFGPGTRLTVL.

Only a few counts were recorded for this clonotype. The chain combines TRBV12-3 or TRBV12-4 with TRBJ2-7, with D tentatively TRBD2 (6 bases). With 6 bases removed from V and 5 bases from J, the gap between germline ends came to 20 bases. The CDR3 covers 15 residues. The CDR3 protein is CASSKTRDSVNEQYF. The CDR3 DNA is TGTGCCAGCAGCAAAACCCGGGACTCAGTAAACGAGCAGTACTTC.

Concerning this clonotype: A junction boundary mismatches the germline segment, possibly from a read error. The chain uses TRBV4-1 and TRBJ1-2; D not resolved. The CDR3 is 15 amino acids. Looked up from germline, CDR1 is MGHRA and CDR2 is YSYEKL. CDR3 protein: CASSLAPQANYGCTF. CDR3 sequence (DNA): TGCGCCAGCAGCCTTGCGCCACAAGCTAACTATGGCTGCACCTTC.

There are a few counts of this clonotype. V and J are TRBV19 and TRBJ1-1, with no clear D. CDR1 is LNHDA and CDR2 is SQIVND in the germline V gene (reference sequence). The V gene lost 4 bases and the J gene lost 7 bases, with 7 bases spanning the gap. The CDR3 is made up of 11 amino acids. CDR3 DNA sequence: TGTGCCAGTAGTACTTCCGTTGAAGCTTTCTTT. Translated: CASSTSVEAFF.

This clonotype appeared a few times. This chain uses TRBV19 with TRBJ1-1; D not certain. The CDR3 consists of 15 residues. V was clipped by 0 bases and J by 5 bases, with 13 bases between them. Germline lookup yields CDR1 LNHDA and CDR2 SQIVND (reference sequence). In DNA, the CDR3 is TGTGCCAGTAGTATAGATGAAGGGTTGGAGACTGAAGCTTTCTTT. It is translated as CASSIDEGLETEAFF.

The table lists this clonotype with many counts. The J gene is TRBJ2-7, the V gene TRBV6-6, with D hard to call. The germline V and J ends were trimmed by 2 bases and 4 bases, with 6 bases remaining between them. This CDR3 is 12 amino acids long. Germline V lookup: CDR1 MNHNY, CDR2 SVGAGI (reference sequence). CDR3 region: CASSYGEYEQYF. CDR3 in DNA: TGTGCCAGCAGTTACGGGGAATACGAGCAGTACTTC.

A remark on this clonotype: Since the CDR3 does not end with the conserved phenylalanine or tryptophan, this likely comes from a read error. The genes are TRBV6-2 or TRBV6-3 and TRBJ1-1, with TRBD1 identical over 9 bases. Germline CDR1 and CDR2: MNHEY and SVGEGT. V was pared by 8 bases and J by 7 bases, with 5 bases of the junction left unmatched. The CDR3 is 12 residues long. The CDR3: CASLDRGLEAFL. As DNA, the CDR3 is TGTGCCAGCCTGGACAGGGGCCTTGAAGCTTTCCTT.

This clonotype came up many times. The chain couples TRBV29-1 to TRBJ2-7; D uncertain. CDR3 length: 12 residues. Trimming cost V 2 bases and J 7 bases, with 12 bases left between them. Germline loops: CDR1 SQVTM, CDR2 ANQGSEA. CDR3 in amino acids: CSVETGEKEQYF. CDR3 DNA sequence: TGCAGCGTTGAAACGGGCGAGAAGGAGCAGTACTTC.

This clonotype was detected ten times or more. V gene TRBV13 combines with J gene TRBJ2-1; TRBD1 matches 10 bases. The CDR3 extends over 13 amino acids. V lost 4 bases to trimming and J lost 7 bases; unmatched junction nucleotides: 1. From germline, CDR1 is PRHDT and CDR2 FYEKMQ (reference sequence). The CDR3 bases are TGTGCCAGCAGCTCGGACAGGGGGAATGAGCAGTTCTTC. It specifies CASSSDRGNEQFF.

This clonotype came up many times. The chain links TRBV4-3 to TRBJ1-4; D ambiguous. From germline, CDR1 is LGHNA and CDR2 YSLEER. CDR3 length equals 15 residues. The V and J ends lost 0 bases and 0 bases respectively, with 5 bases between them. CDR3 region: CASSQEAATNEKLFF. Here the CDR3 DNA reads TGCGCCAGCAGCCAAGAAGCCGCAACTAATGAAAAACTGTTTTTT.

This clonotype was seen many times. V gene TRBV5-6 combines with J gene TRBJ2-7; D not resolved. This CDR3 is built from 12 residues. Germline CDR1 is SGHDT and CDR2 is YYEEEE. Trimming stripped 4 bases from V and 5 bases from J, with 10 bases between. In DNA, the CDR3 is TGTGCCAGCAGCAACGAGGTACACGAGCAGTACTTC. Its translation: CASSNEVHEQYF.

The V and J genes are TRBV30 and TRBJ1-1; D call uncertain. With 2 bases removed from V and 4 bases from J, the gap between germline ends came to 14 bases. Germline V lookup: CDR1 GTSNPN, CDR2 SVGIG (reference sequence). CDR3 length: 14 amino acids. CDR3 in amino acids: CAWSLPTGSTEAFF. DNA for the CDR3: TGTGCCTGGAGTCTCCCGACGGGGAGCACTGAAGCTTTCTTT.

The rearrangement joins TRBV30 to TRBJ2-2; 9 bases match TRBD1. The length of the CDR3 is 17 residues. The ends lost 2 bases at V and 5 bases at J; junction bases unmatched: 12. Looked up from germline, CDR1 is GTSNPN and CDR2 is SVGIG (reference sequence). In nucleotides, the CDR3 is TGTGCCTGGAGTCCACGTTACTGGGACAGGGTAACCGGGGAGCTGTTTTTT. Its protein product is CAWSPRYWDRVTGELFF.

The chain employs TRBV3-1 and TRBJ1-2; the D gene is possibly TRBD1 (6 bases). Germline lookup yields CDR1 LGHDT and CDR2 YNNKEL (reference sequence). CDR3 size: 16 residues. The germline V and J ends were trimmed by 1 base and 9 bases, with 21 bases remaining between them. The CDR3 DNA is TGTGCCAGCAGCCAAGGGGAAGGCCTCCCGGGACAACGCTACACCTTC. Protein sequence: CASSQGEGLPGQRYTF.

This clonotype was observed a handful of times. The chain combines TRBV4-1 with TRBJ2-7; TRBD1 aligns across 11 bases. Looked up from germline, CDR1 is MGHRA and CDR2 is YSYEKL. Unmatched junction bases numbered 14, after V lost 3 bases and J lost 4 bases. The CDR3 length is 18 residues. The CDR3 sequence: CASSHYPPGQGVNYEQYF. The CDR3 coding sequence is TGCGCCAGCAGCCATTATCCCCCGGGACAGGGGGTTAATTACGAGCAGTACTTC.

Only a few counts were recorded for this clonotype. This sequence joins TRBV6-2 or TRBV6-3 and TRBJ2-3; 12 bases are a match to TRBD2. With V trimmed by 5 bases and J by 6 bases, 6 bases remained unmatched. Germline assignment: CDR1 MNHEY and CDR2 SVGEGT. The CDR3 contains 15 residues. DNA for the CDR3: TGTGCCAGCAGTGTCCTAGCGGGGGGGCCGGATACGCAGTATTTT. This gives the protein CASSVLAGGPDTQYF.

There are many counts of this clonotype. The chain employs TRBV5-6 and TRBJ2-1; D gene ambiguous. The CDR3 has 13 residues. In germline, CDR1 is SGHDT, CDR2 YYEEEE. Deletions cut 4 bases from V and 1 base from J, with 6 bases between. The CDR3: CASSPRSYNEQFF. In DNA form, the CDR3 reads TGTGCCAGCAGCCCCCGGTCCTACAATGAGCAGTTCTTC.

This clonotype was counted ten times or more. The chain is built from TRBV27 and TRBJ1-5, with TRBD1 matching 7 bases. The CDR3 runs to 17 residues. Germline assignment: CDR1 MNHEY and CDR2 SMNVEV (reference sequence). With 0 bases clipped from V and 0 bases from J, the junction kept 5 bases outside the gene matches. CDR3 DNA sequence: TGTGCCAGCAGTTTATCCGCCCCAGGGGGTAGCAATCAGCCCCAGCATTTT. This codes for CASSLSAPGGSNQPQHF.

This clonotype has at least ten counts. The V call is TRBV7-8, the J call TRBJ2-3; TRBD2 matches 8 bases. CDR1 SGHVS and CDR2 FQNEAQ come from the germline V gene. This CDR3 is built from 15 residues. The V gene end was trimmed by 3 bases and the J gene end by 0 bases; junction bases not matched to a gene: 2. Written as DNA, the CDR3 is TGTGCCAGCAGCTTCCGGGGGGGAAGCACAGATACGCAGTATTTT. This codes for CASSFRGGSTDTQYF.

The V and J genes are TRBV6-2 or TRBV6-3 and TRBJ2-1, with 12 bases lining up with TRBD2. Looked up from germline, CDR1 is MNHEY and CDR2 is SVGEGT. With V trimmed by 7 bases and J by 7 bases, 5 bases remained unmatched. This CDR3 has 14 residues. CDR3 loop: CASTWTSGINEQFF. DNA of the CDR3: TGTGCCAGCACGTGGACTAGCGGGATTAATGAGCAGTTCTTC.

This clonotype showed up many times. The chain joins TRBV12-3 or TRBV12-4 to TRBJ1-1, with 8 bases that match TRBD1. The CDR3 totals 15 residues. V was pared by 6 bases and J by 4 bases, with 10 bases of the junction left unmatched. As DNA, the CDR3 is TGTGCCAGCAGCCCAGACAGGGGTAGAGGCACTGAAGCTTTCTTT. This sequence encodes CASSPDRGRGTEAFF.

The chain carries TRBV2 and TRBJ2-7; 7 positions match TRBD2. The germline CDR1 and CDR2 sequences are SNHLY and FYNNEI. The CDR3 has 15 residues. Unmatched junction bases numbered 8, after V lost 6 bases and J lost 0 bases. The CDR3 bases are TGTGCCAGCAGCGGGGACTATCAGAGCTCCTACGAGCAGTACTTC. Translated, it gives CASSGDYQSSYEQYF.

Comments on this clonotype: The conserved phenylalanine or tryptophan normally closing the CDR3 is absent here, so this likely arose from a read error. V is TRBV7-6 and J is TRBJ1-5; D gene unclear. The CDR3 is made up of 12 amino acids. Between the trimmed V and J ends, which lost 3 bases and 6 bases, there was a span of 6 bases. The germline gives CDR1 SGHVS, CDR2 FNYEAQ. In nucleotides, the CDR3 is TGTGCCAGCAGCTTGGGTTTTCAGCCCCAGCATTTA. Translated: CASSLGFQPQHL.

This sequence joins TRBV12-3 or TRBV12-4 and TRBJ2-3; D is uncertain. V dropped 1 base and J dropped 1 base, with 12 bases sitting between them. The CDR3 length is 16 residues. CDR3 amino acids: CASSLVVYRGTDTQYF. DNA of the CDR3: TGTGCCAGCAGTTTAGTGGTCTATCGGGGCACAGATACGCAGTATTTT.